This T cell receptor (beta chain) was documented in a study of shared clonotypes between healthy human individuals. Libraries were prepared by immunoSEQ multiplex PCR; TCRdb keeps only in-frame clonotypes and omits some of them. The sample includes some 1 million clones, roughly 80% of them seen just once. The germline gives CDR1 MNHEY, CDR2 SVGAGI. The CDR3 consists of 14 residues. Trimming took off 0 bases at V and 2 bases at J, with 6 bases between the two ends. General study points: Sampling was confined to blood; repertoires within tissues likely differ.

This clone appeared once. The target antigen is unknown. The source is a young man in good health. V and J are TRBV6-5 and TRBJ2-3; D not certain. What was sequenced was memory CD4+ T cells sorted from blood. As to subset: CD45RA-negative fraction. The CDR3 nucleotides read TGTGCCAGCAGTTACTCGGGGAACACAGATACGCAGTATTTT. It codes for CASSYSGNTDTQYF.